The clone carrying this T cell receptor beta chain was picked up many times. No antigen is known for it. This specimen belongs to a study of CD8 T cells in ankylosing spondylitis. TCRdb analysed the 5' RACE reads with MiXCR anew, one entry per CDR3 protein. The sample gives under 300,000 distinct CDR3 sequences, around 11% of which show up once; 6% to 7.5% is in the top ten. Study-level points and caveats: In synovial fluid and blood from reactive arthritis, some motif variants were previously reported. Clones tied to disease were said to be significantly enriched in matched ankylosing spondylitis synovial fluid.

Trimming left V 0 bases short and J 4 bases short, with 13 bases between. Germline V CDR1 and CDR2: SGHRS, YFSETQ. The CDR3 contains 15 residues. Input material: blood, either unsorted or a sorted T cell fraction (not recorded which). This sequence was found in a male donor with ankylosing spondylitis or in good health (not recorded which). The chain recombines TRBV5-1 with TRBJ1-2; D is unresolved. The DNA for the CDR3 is TGCGCCAGCAGCTTGGAGGTCAGCCGCACCTATGGCTACACCTTC. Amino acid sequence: CASSLEVSRTYGYTF. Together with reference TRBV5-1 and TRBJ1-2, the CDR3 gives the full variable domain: KAGVTQTPRYLIKTRGQQVTLSCSPISGHRSVSWYQQTPGQGLQFLFEYFSETQRNKGNFPGRFSGRQFSNSRSEMNVSTLELGDSALYLCASSLEVSRTYGYTFGSGTRLTVV.